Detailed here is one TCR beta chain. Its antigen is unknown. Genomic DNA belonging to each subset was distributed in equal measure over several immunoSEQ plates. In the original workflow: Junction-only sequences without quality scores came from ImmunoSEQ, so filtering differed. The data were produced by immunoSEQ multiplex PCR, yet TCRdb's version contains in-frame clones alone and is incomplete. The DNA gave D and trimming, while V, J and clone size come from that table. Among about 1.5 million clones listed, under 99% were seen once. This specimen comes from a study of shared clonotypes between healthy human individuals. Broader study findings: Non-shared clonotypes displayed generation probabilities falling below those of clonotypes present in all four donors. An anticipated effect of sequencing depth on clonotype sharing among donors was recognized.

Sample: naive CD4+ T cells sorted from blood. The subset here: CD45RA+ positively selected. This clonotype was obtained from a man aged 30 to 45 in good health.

The DNA for the CDR3 is TGCGCCAGCAGTGTGCCTCTCAAGGGACTAGCGGGACGTGAGCAGTTCTTC. Amino acid sequence: CASSVPLKGLAGREQFF. The rearrangement joins TRBV10-2 to TRBJ2-1; 13 bases match TRBD2. The junction had 12 bases not matched to a gene; V was cut back by 4 bases and J by 9 bases. This CDR3 has 17 residues. CDR1 WSHSY and CDR2 SAAADI come from the germline V gene.